Listed below are T cell receptor beta chains from one sample, sequenced in a study of identical twins. TCRdb used MiXCR to reprocess the 5' RACE reads, holding one entry per CDR3 protein. This sample yields hundreds of thousands of distinct CDR3 sequences, of which approximately 13% are seen a single time; around 1.6% belongs to the top ten. The same specimen was also included in a second study, on yellow fever vaccine responses in identical twins.

The specimen sequenced was PBMCs. The receptors shown here come from a young woman in good health. Each CDR3 is given with its conserved first and last residue. The D gene is left open where the match is weak. Size tells how often a clone was seen (once, few, many) or the class of an expanded clone, and some rows leave it out.

j_call v_call clone_size d_call cdr3_nt cdr3_aa
TRBJ2-7 TRBV20-1 few TRBD1 TGCAGTGCTACCCGGGACAGTCCCCTGGAGCAGTACTTC CSATRDSPLEQYF
TRBJ1-5 TRBV2 few TRBD1 TGTGCCAGCAGCGTCAGGGGGTTCCCTAATCAGCCCCAGCATTTT CASSVRGFPNQPQHF
TRBJ2-1 TRBV5-1 few TRBD1 TGCGCCAGCAGCTTGGCCATCGCCGGGACAGGGCCGAGCTCCTACAATGAGCAGTTCTTC CASSLAIAGTGPSSYNEQFF
TRBJ2-1 TRBV15 NA NA TGTGCCACCAGCAGAGACCTAGGGTGGAATGAGCAGTTCTTC CATSRDLGWNEQFF
TRBJ1-5 TRBV6-1 NA NA TGTGCCAGCGCCCAAGGGACGCTAAACAATCAGCCCCAGCATTTT CASAQGTLNNQPQHF
TRBJ1-2 TRBV5-1 NA NA TGCGCCAGCAGGTTGGGGCGGACCAATAACTATGGCTACACCTTC CASRLGRTNNYGYTF
TRBJ2-5 TRBV7-7 NA NA TGTGCCAGCAGCTTGACGGGGGTGGTAGAGACCCAGTACTTC CASSLTGVVETQYF
TRBJ2-5 TRBV4-1 many TRBD2 TGCGCCAGCGGTAAACCGGGGGGAAGAGAGACCCAGTACTTC CASGKPGGRETQYF
TRBJ2-7 TRBV7-8 many NA TGTGCCAGCAGCTTAGTCTCAGGACATGGCTCCTACGAGCAGTACTTC CASSLVSGHGSYEQYF
TRBJ1-1 TRBV29-1 NA TRBD1 TGCAGCGTTGGACCCGGGACAGGGGGACCTGAAGCTTTCTTT CSVGPGTGGPEAFF
TRBJ2-1 TRBV3-1 many TRBD2 TGTGCCAGCAGCCAAGATTGGTCTAGCGGGATAAACAATGAGCAGTTCTTC CASSQDWSSGINNEQFF
TRBJ1-3 TRBV12-3/TRBV12-4 NA NA TGTGCCAGCTCGCCGGGATTAACTGGAAACACCATATATTTT CASSPGLTGNTIYF
TRBJ1-3 TRBV12-3/TRBV12-4 few TRBD1 TGTGCCAGCAGTTTAGGGACACAGGGGAGGGGAAACACCATATATTTT CASSLGTQGRGNTIYF
TRBJ1-3 TRBV5-1 many TRBD1 TGCGCCAGCAGCTTGGACGGACAGGGGGGAAACACCATATATTTT CASSLDGQGGNTIYF
TRBJ2-5 TRBV11-1 few NA TGTGCCAGCAGCCCAACGTCGGCTCGGGAGACCCAGTACTTC CASSPTSARETQYF
TRBJ2-7 TRBV12-3/TRBV12-4 few TRBD2 TGTGCCAGCAGTACGGGACTAGTGCTCGAGCAGTACTTC CASSTGLVLEQYF
TRBJ2-5 TRBV5-1 NA NA TGCGCCAGCAGCTTGTTCCAGGGGGAGGGAGAGACCCAGTACTTC CASSLFQGEGETQYF
TRBJ1-5 TRBV19 once NA TGTGCCAGTAGTACATACACAGGGTACCTGAGTCAGCCCCAGCATTTT CASSTYTGYLSQPQHF
TRBJ1-1 TRBV9 few TRBD1 TGTGCCAGCAGCGACGGGACAGGCGGCGGAGCTTTCTTT CASSDGTGGGAFF
TRBJ1-1 TRBV6-1 NA NA TGTGCCAGCAGGCCCACGGGCAGCGACACTGAAGCTTTCTTT CASRPTGSDTEAFF
TRBJ2-3 TRBV12-3/TRBV12-4 once NA TGTGCCAGCAGGGGCTCCCACAGCACAGATACGCAGTATTTT CASRGSHSTDTQYF
TRBJ2-1 TRBV29-1 NA NA TGCAGCGTTGAAGTGGGACTGCCCTACAATGAGCAGTTCTTC CSVEVGLPYNEQFF
TRBJ1-6 TRBV20-1 few NA TGCAGTGCTAGAGGCGGGGGGGTAGATTCACCCCTCCACTTT CSARGGGVDSPLHF
TRBJ2-7 TRBV20-1 NA TRBD2 TGCAGTGCTAGACAGGGGACTAGCGGGAGTACCGAGCAGTACTTC CSARQGTSGSTEQYF